Reported below is one TCR beta chain. Germline values: CDR1 SEHNR, CDR2 FQNEAQ (reference sequence). V lost 5 bases and J lost 4; bases outside the gene matches: 11. The CDR3 runs to 16 residues. Data came from immunoSEQ multiplex PCR; TCRdb stores just in-frame clones and leaves some out. This table has approximately 70,000 clones, about 83% appearing once. It was autoimmune disease history or systemic immunosuppression that excluded patients. This record belongs to a study of OX40 agonist ivuxolimab in advanced cancers. Overall study context: Of mixed ages from roughly 23 to 80 and averaging around 60 years, the group was about 80% male.

The sample consisted of CD4+ or CD8+ T cells sorted from blood, taken in a trial of the OX40 agonist ivuxolimab. The J gene is TRBJ1-5, the V gene TRBV7-9; 7 bases agree with TRBD1. The TCR originated in an adult with an advanced solid tumor such as melanoma, head and neck, liver or kidney cancer. The CDR3 protein is CASSHSIGTENQPQHF. The CDR3 nucleotides read TGTGCCAGCAGCCATAGTATTGGGACAGAGAATCAGCCCCAGCATTTT.